These 2 T cell receptor beta chains were all obtained from the same sample, sequenced in a study of OX40 agonist ivuxolimab in advanced cancers. Clones were sequenced by immunoSEQ multiplex PCR, and TCRdb holds only the in-frame ones, with some missing. The sample lists about 26,000 clones; 70% to 80% were seen once. Specimen: CD4+ or CD8+ T cells sorted from blood, collected in a trial of the OX40 agonist ivuxolimab. The receptors originated from an adult with an advanced solid tumor such as melanoma, head and neck, liver or kidney cancer.

The table lists this clone with a few counts. The rearrangement joins TRBV11-1 to TRBJ2-5; D unresolved. The germline V and J ends were trimmed by 2 bases and 2 bases, with 9 bases remaining between them. Germline CDR1 SGHAT, CDR2 FQDESV (reference sequence). This CDR3 contains 14 residues. This chain's CDR3 is CASSLHGLQETQYF. CDR3 nucleotide sequence: TGTGCCAGCAGCTTACATGGATTACAAGAGACCCAGTACTTC.

The chain carries TRBV7-6 and TRBJ2-5, with TRBD2 as a possible D gene (6 bases). Germline V CDR1 and CDR2: SGHVS, FNYEAQ. This CDR3 contains 14 residues. Trimming took 4 bases from V and 2 from J, leaving 11 bases between them. The CDR3 nucleotides read TGTGCCAGCAGCTCCTCGGGACTTCAAGAGACCCAGTACTTC. Amino acids: CASSSSGLQETQYF.